Below, 18 T cell receptor beta chains from the same sample are listed, as sequenced in a study of OX40 agonist ivuxolimab in advanced cancers. Clones were read by immunoSEQ multiplex PCR, and TCRdb kept only the in-frame ones, dropping some. Of about 80,000 clones listed, roughly 84% are singletons. Source: CD4+ or CD8+ T cells sorted from blood, taken in a trial of the OX40 agonist ivuxolimab. The receptor set was obtained from an adult with an advanced solid tumor such as melanoma, head and neck, liver or kidney cancer.

The chain carries TRBV18 and TRBJ2-7; 13 positions match TRBD2. With 3 bases clipped from V and 5 bases from J, the junction kept 4 bases outside the gene matches. The germline CDR1 and CDR2 sequences are KGHSH and LQKENI. CDR3 size: 15 residues. CDR3 sequence (DNA): TGTGCCAGCTCACCGGGACTAGCGGGAACGGACGAGCAGTACTTC. Translated: CASSPGLAGTDEQYF.

CDR3 coding DNA: TGCGCCAGCAGCTTGGGCAGTGGGGGGCGCGGGACAGATACGCAGTATTTT. Amino acid sequence: CASSLGSGGRGTDTQYF. The gene calls are TRBV5-1 and TRBJ2-3; either TRBD1 or TRBD2 may supply D (6 bases each). CDR1 is SGHRS, CDR2 YFSETQ, per germline. V was clipped by 0 bases and J by 3 bases, with 17 bases between them. CDR3 length: 17 amino acids.

The genes are TRBV15 and TRBJ2-3; unclear D gene. This CDR3 region has 12 residues. In germline, CDR1 is LNHNV, CDR2 YYDKDF (reference sequence). With 1 base removed from V and 6 bases from J, the gap between germline ends came to 5 bases. CDR3 protein: CATSRGWDTQYF. Written as DNA, the CDR3 is TGTGCCACCAGCAGAGGGTGGGATACGCAGTATTTT.

The chain is built from TRBV28 and TRBJ1-2; D may be TRBD1 (6 bases). The CDR3 has 14 residues. Per germline, CDR1 MDHEN and CDR2 SYDVKM. Trimming stripped 1 base from V and 8 bases from J, with 14 bases between. CDR3 coding DNA: TGTGCCAGCAGTTTATTAGCAGGGGTCGGCGGCTACACCTTC. This encodes CASSLLAGVGGYTF.

The gene calls are TRBV5-1 and TRBJ2-2; no firm D call. V lost 6 bases to trimming and J lost 1 base, with 10 bases between them. Looked up from germline, CDR1 is SGHRS and CDR2 is YFSETQ. The CDR3 is made up of 14 amino acids. The CDR3 spells CASNVEGNTGELFF. Written as DNA, the CDR3 is TGCGCCAGCAACGTGGAAGGGAACACCGGGGAGCTGTTTTTT.

A few counts support this clone. The chain links TRBV7-9 to TRBJ1-4, with unresolved D. Deletions cut 0 bases from V and 1 base from J, with 3 bases between. The CDR3 loop spans 14 amino acids. In germline, CDR1 is SEHNR, CDR2 FQNEAQ (reference sequence). The CDR3 spells CASSLAVTNEKLFF. The CDR3 DNA reads as TGTGCCAGCAGCTTAGCCGTAACTAATGAAAAACTGTTTTTT.

The genes are TRBV11-2 and TRBJ1-1; the D gene is possibly TRBD1 (5 bases). V lost 5 bases to trimming and J lost 4 bases, with 11 bases between them. Germline loops: CDR1 SGHAT, CDR2 FQNNGV. This CDR3 has 13 amino acids. In DNA form, the CDR3 reads TGTGCCAGCAGCGGGATCAGGGTCACTGAAGCTTTCTTT. This encodes CASSGIRVTEAFF.

This chain links TRBV9 with TRBJ2-7, with TRBD2 matching over 14 bases. Per the germline V gene, CDR1 is SGDLS and CDR2 is YYNGEE. The CDR3 length is 16 residues. Trimming took 4 bases from V and 5 from J; bases not matched to a gene: 8. The CDR3 DNA reads as TGTGCCAGCAGCCCAGACGGGACTAGCGGGAGCCACGAGCAGTACTTC. Protein: CASSPDGTSGSHEQYF.

The chain has TRBV6-6 and TRBJ1-1, with D possibly TRBD1 on 5 matching bases. Trimming stripped 2 bases from V and 5 bases from J, with 12 bases between. The CDR3 runs to 14 residues. The germline gives CDR1 MNHNY, CDR2 SVGAGI (reference sequence). CDR3 sequence reads: CASSYASGRTEAFF. The CDR3 coding sequence is TGTGCCAGCAGTTACGCTTCAGGGCGTACTGAAGCTTTCTTT.

The chain uses TRBV4-1 and TRBJ2-7; 12 bases agree with TRBD1. The V gene end was trimmed by 4 bases and the J gene end by 5 bases; junction bases not matched to a gene: 12. CDR1 is MGHRA, CDR2 YSYEKL, per germline. The CDR3 loop spans 17 amino acids. The CDR3: CASSPGEVGQGAHEQYV. Written as DNA, the CDR3 is TGCGCCAGCAGCCCTGGAGAGGTGGGACAGGGGGCCCACGAGCAGTACGTC.

The rearrangement uses TRBV4-1 and TRBJ1-4, with a tentative D call TRBD1 (5 bases). There are 14 residues in the CDR3. Trimming took 0 bases from V and 6 from J, leaving 8 bases between them. Looked up from germline, CDR1 is MGHRA and CDR2 is YSYEKL. The CDR3 here is CASSQDPGDEKLFF. The CDR3 DNA sequence: TGCGCCAGCAGCCAAGATCCGGGGGATGAAAAACTGTTTTTT.

The rearrangement uses TRBV5-1 and TRBJ2-3, with 8 bases fitting TRBD2. Germline CDR1 SGHRS, CDR2 YFSETQ. The length of the CDR3 is 14 residues. With 3 bases clipped from V and 5 bases from J, the junction kept 5 bases outside the gene matches. CDR3 DNA sequence: TGCGCCAGCAGCTGGGGGACTAGGGGAGATACGCAGTATTTT. This gives the protein CASSWGTRGDTQYF.

The gene calls are TRBV9 and TRBJ2-3; the D is unclear. Germline V gene sequence: CDR1 SGDLS, CDR2 YYNGEE. The CDR3 is 13 residues long. V shed 0 bases and J shed 0 bases, with 2 bases lying between them. CDR3 amino acids: CASSVDSTDTQYF. As DNA, the CDR3 is TGTGCCAGCAGCGTAGATAGCACAGATACGCAGTATTTT.

This sequence joins TRBV28 and TRBJ2-7; 8 nucleotides match TRBD1. V was clipped by 3 bases and J by 6 bases; unmatched bases: 10. The CDR3 totals 15 residues. From germline, CDR1 is MDHEN and CDR2 SYDVKM. CDR3 DNA sequence: TGTGCCAGCAGTTTTGTTAGGCAGGGGGCAGGCGAGCAGTACTTC. Protein: CASSFVRQGAGEQYF.

The chain combines TRBV5-4 with TRBJ2-1; D is possibly TRBD2 (6 bases). The V gene lost 9 bases and the J gene lost 0 bases, with 16 bases spanning the gap. Germline lookup yields CDR1 SGHNT and CDR2 YYREEE (reference sequence). The CDR3 has 15 residues. CDR3 DNA sequence: TGTGCCACATTAGCGGACCCGAGCTCCTACAATGAGCAGTTCTTC. Amino acids: CATLADPSSYNEQFF. The variable domain in full, completed from reference TRBV5-4 and TRBJ2-1, reads ETGVTQSPTHLIKTRGQQVTLRCSSQSGHNTVSWYQQALGQGPQFIFQYYREEENGRGNFPPRFSGLQFPNYSSELNVNALELDDSALYLCATLADPSSYNEQFFGPGTRLTVL.

J is TRBJ1-2 and V is TRBV28; 8 bases match TRBD1. Germline V gene sequence: CDR1 MDHEN, CDR2 SYDVKM. This CDR3 is 14 amino acids long. J lost 4 bases, V lost 7 bases, and 8 bases had no gene match. CDR3 amino acids: CASTPGRGLYGYTF. The CDR3 nucleotides are TGTGCCAGCACTCCTGGCAGGGGGCTCTATGGCTACACCTTC.

The rearrangement links TRBV25-1 to TRBJ2-7, with unresolved D. Trimming took 6 bases from V and 6 from J, leaving 12 bases between them. The CDR3 runs to 12 residues. CDR1 is MGHDK, CDR2 SYGVNS, per germline. The CDR3 sequence: CASSGRFSEQYF. The CDR3 DNA is TGTGCCAGCAGCGGCAGGTTTTCCGAGCAGTACTTC.

The rearrangement links TRBV6-5 to TRBJ1-6; 7 bases map to TRBD1. J gave up 9 bases and V 6 bases, and 8 bases lay outside the gene matches. The germline V gene encodes CDR1 MNHEY and CDR2 SVGAGI. This CDR3 is 14 amino acids long. The CDR3 region has the DNA TGTGCCAGCAGGATACAGGGGATTCCTTCACCCCTCCACTTT. This sequence encodes CASRIQGIPSPLHF.